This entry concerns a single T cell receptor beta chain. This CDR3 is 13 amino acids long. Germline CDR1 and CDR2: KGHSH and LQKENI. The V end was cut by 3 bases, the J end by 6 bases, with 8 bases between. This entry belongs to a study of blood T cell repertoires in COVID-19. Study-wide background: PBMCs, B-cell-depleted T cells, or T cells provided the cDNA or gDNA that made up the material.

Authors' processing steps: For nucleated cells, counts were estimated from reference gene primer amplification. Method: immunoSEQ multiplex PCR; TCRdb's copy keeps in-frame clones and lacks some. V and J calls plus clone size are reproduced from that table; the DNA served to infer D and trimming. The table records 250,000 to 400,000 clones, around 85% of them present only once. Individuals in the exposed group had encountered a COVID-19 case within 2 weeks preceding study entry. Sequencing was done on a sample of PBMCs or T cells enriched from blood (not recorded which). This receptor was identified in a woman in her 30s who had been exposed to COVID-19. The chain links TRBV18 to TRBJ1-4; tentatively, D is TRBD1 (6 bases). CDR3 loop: CASSPRTDEKLFF. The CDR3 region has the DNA TGTGCCAGCTCACCCCGGACAGATGAAAAACTGTTTTTT.